These 5 T cell receptor beta chains share one sample of origin, sequenced in a study of shared clonotypes between healthy human individuals. The protocol was immunoSEQ multiplex PCR, while the TCRdb copy is restricted to in-frame clones and leaves out a portion. The sample holds 550,000 to 700,000 clones; 55% to 85% are singletons and the top ten take under 2%. Sequences were obtained from memory CD4+ T cells sorted from blood. Subset of the sample: CD45RA-negative fraction. The source is a young woman in good health.

This sequence joins TRBV6-5 and TRBJ1-1; the D is unclear. There are 15 residues in the CDR3. The V end was cut by 2 bases, the J end by 4 bases, with 14 bases between. Per germline, CDR1 MNHEY and CDR2 SVGAGI. The CDR3 nucleotides read TGTGCCAGCAGTTACGGTTCGTCTTGGGGCACTGAAGCTTTCTTT. It is translated as CASSYGSSWGTEAFF.

The chain carries TRBV25-1 and TRBJ2-5, with a tentative D call TRBD1 (6 bases). Germline V gives CDR1 MGHDK, CDR2 SYGVNS. Trimming took off 6 bases at V and 4 bases at J, with 12 bases between the two ends. The CDR3 length is 13 residues. CDR3 coding DNA: TGTGCCAGCAGCCCACAGGGTGGAGAGACCCAGTACTTC. Amino acids: CASSPQGGETQYF.

V is TRBV2 and J is TRBJ2-1; 12 nucleotides align to TRBD2. With V trimmed by 5 bases and J by 3 bases, 5 bases remained unmatched. The CDR3 has 16 residues. Germline CDR1 and CDR2: SNHLY and FYNNEI. The CDR3 nucleotides are TGTGCCAGCAGTCGGACTAGCGGGGCCTTCTACAATGAGCAGTTCTTC. As protein: CASSRTSGAFYNEQFF.

J is TRBJ2-7 and V is TRBV19; 9 positions match TRBD2. Germline CDR1 reads LNHDA; CDR2 reads SQIVND (reference sequence). V lost 5 bases to trimming and J lost 9 bases; unmatched junction nucleotides: 14. CDR3 length: 15 residues. The CDR3 loop is CASSDRLAEASPQYF. DNA of the CDR3: TGTGCCAGTAGTGACCGACTAGCGGAGGCGTCCCCGCAGTACTTC.

This rearrangement joins TRBV4-1 to TRBJ2-1, with D perhaps assigned TRBD1 or TRBD2 (6 bases each). The CDR3 is 14 residues long. With 0 bases removed from V and 7 bases from J, the gap between germline ends came to 10 bases. CDR1 is MGHRA, CDR2 YSYEKL, per germline. The CDR3 reads CASSQDRGRNEQFF. CDR3 DNA: TGCGCCAGCAGCCAAGATCGGGGGCGGAATGAGCAGTTCTTC.